This T cell receptor (beta chain) was observed in a study of T-cell memory formation after mild COVID-19. Study as a whole: There were largely donor-specific TCR clusters.

TCRdb called the 5' RACE reads again in MiXCR, with one record for every CDR3 protein. In the table there are around 410,000 distinct CDR3 sequences, about 22% of which are singletons. This clonotype is a singleton in its sample. The antigen is not known. Whole-study results and caveats: There were some responding clones in pre-infection memory, which suggested that cross-reactive memory had joined. Clones contracting across day 15 to 85 had a balanced CD4/CD8 profile; later expanding clones leaned CD4+.

V was pared by 5 bases and J by 2 bases, with 10 bases between. Germline CDR1 is SGHTA and CDR2 is FQGNSA. The CDR3 has 15 amino acids. The TCR comes from an adult woman who had mild COVID-19 (a few samples of this study predate the infection). Cell type and time point are not known. This chain uses TRBV7-2 with TRBJ1-6; D is undetermined. The sequencing input was PBMCs or a T cell subset sorted from them (not recorded which). The CDR3 spells CASSAANPYNSPLHF. CDR3 sequence (DNA): TGTGCCAGCAGCGCCGCAAATCCCTATAATTCACCCCTCCACTTT.